Below, 5 T cell receptor beta chains from the same sample are listed, as sequenced in a study of cytomegalovirus exposure and HLA in healthy donors. Method: immunoSEQ multiplex PCR; TCRdb's copy keeps in-frame clones and lacks some. In the table there are tens of thousands of clones, 85% to 95% of which are singletons. Sequencing was carried out using PBMCs. Receptor source: a man between 18 and 29 years old in good health and CMV-seropositive.

The chain couples TRBV15 to TRBJ2-7; D might be TRBD2 (5 bases). V lost 1 base and J lost 2, with 9 bases in between. The CDR3 sequence is 14 residues long. CDR1 is LNHNV, CDR2 YYDKDF, per germline (reference sequence). The CDR3: CATSRGGDPYEQYF. The CDR3 bases are TGTGCCACCAGCAGAGGGGGAGATCCCTACGAGCAGTACTTC.

This chain uses TRBV27 with TRBJ2-6, with 8 bases fitting TRBD1. V lost 6 bases to trimming and J lost 3 bases; unmatched junction nucleotides: 4. Germline values: CDR1 MNHEY, CDR2 SMNVEV (reference sequence). This CDR3 is built from 15 residues. The CDR3 DNA is TGTGCCAGCAGCTCAGGGGGCTATGGGGCCAACGTCCTGACTTTC. Protein sequence: CASSSGGYGANVLTF.

The chain recombines TRBV6-1 with TRBJ2-3, with a weak D call TRBD2 (5 bases). Germline V CDR1 and CDR2: MNHNS, SASEGT. The CDR3 loop spans 10 amino acids. V was clipped by 6 bases and J by 8 bases, with 6 bases between them. This CDR3 is CASSGVTQYF. In DNA form, the CDR3 reads TGTGCCAGCAGCGGGGTTACGCAGTATTTT.

This chain links TRBV6-4 with TRBJ2-2; possibly TRBD1 for D (6 bases). Trimming stripped 0 bases from V and 4 bases from J, with 12 bases between. CDR1 and CDR2 from the germline V gene are MRHNA and SNTAGT. This CDR3 is built from 16 residues. The CDR3 region is CASSDSLDRFTGELFF. In DNA form, the CDR3 reads TGTGCCAGCAGTGACTCGCTAGACAGGTTCACCGGGGAGCTGTTTTTT.

The chain couples TRBV7-9 to TRBJ1-2, with 7 bases identical to TRBD1. There are 14 residues in the CDR3. Trimming took 5 bases from V and 2 from J; bases not matched to a gene: 5. Looked up from germline, CDR1 is SEHNR and CDR2 is FQNEAQ (reference sequence). DNA for the CDR3: TGTGCCAGCAGCCTGACAGGGCCGAACTATGGCTACACCTTC. Translation gives CASSLTGPNYGYTF.